Included here is one T cell receptor (beta chain) sequence, with context. The data are from a study of CD4 and CD8 cells across lung adenocarcinoma regions. TCRdb reanalysed the PCR reads using MiXCR and keeps one entry per CDR3 protein. The repertoire consists of around 15,000 distinct CDR3 sequences, with around 52% occurring once and the leading ten covering over 25%. The ends lost 8 bases at V and 12 bases at J; junction bases unmatched: 22. Per germline, CDR1 MNHNS and CDR2 SASEGT. The CDR3 is 16 amino acids. Donors had localized lung adenocarcinoma, a non-small cell lung cancer. The source of this sequence is a female donor with lung adenocarcinoma. The CD4 and CD8 labels of this study may be unreliable. Sequenced material: CD8+ T cells from the center of a lung tumor. V is TRBV6-1 and J is TRBJ2-4; 7 nucleotides align to TRBD1. CDR3: CASRPRGLRAKNTQYF. For the CDR3, the DNA is TGTGCCAGCCGTCCTAGGGGGCTGCGAGCCAAAAATACTCAGTACTTC.